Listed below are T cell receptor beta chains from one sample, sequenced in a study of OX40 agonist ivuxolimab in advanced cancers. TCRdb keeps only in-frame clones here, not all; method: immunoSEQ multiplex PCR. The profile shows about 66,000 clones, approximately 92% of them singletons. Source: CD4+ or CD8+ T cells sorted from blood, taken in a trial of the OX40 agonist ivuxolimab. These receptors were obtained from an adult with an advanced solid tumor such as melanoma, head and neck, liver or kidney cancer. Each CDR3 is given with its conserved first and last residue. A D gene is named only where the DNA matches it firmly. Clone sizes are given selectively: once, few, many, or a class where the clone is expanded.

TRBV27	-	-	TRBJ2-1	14	CASRRGGSYNEQFF	TGTGCCAGCAGGAGAGGCGGCTCCTACAATGAGCAGTTCTTC
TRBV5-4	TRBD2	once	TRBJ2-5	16	CASSLGGLAGKETQYF	TGTGCCAGCAGCTTGGGGGGACTAGCGGGAAAAGAGACCCAGTACTTC
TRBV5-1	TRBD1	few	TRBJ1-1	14	CASSLTGGNTEAFF	TGCGCCAGCAGCTTGACAGGGGGAAACACTGAAGCTTTCTTT
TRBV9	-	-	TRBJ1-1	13	CASSPGGWTEAFF	TGTGCCAGCAGCCCGGGGGGTTGGACTGAAGCTTTCTTT
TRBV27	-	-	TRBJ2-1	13	CASSPGPSNEQFF	TGTGCCAGCAGTCCGGGACCGTCCAATGAGCAGTTCTTC
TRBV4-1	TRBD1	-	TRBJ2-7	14	CASSRDRGRDEQYF	TGCGCCAGCAGCCGAGACAGGGGAAGGGACGAGCAGTACTTC
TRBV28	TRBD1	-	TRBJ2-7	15	CASSSPGQGGYEQYF	TGTGCCAGCAGCTCACCCGGACAGGGGGGCTACGAGCAGTACTTC
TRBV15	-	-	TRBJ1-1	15	CATSRDRGVNTEAFF	TGTGCCACCAGCAGAGATCGGGGGGTGAACACTGAAGCTTTCTTT
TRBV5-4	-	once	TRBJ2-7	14	CASSPGPVGAEQYF	TGTGCCAGCAGCCCAGGGCCTGTTGGGGCGGAGCAGTACTTC
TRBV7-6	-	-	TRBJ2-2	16	CASSLMRTAYTGELFF	TGTGCCAGCAGCTTAATGCGCACAGCCTACACCGGGGAGCTGTTTTTT
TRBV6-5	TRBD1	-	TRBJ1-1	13	CASSAPGGTEAFF	TGTGCCAGCAGCGCCCCAGGGGGTACTGAAGCTTTCTTT
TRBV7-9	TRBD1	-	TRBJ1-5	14	CASSGDRGRQPQHF	TGTGCCAGCAGCGGGGACAGGGGGCGGCAGCCCCAGCATTTT
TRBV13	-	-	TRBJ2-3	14	CASSPRLATDTQYF	TGTGCCAGCAGCCCCCGTTTAGCGACAGATACGCAGTATTTT
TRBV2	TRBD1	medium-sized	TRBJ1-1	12	CASPRGQGEAFF	TGTGCCAGCCCCAGGGGGCAAGGTGAAGCTTTCTTT
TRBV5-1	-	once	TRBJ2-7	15	CASSRWGQSSYEQYF	TGCGCCAGCAGCCGCTGGGGACAAAGCTCCTACGAGCAGTACTTC
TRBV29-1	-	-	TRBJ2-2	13	CSVEGQDTGELFF	TGCAGCGTTGAGGGGCAGGACACCGGGGAGCTGTTTTTT
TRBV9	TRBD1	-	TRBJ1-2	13	CASSADRTYGYTF	TGTGCCAGCAGCGCGGACAGGACATATGGCTACACCTTC
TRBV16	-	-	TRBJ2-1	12	CASKIRLNEQFF	TGTGCCAGCAAGATTAGGTTGAATGAGCAGTTCTTC
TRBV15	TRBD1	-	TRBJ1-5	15	CATSLGTGGYQPQHF	TGTGCCACCAGCCTCGGGACAGGGGGTTATCAGCCCCAGCATTTT
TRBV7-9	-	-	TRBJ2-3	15	CASSSPSGTSDTQYF	TGTGCCAGCAGCTCCCCCTCCGGGACATCAGATACGCAGTATTTT
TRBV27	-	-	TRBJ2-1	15	CASSENVVGYNEQFF	TGTGCCAGCAGCGAGAATGTTGTGGGATACAATGAGCAGTTCTTC
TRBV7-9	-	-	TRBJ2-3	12	CASSLISDTQYF	TGTGCCAGCAGCTTAATCTCAGATACGCAGTATTTT
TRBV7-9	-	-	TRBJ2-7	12	CASSLGRYEQYF	TGTGCCAGCAGCTTAGGGCGGTACGAGCAGTACTTC
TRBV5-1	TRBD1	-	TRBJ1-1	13	CASRGTGLTEAFF	TGCGCCAGCAGGGGGACAGGTCTGACTGAAGCTTTCTTT
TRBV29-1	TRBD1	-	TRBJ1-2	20	CSVKRVSSERDRESDYGYTF	TGCAGCGTCAAGAGAGTGAGTTCTGAACGGGACAGGGAGTCTGACTATGGCTACACCTTC
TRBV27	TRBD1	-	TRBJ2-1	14	CASSLTGGYNEQFF	TGTGCCAGCAGTTTAACAGGGGGGTACAATGAGCAGTTCTTC
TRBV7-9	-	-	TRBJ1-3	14	CASSLDLSGNTIYF	TGTGCCAGCAGCCTCGACCTTTCTGGAAACACCATATATTTT
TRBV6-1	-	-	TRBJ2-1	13	CASSDGLYNEQFF	TGTGCCAGCAGTGATGGCCTGTACAATGAGCAGTTCTTC
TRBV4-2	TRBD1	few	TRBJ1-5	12	CASSQDQGTVHF	TGTGCCAGCAGCCAAGATCAAGGGACAGTACATTTT
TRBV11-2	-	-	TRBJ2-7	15	CASSSRQAPPYEQYF	TGTGCCAGCAGCTCCCGACAGGCCCCCCCATACGAGCAGTACTTC
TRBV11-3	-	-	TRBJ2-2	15	CASSSREFLTGELFF	TGTGCCAGCAGCTCTCGGGAGTTCCTAACCGGGGAGCTGTTTTTT
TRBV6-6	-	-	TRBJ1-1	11	CASSDNSEAFF	TGTGCCAGCAGTGACAATTCTGAAGCTTTCTTT
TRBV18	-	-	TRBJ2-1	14	CASSPPASVNEQFF	TGTGCCAGCTCACCACCGGCTAGCGTGAATGAGCAGTTCTTC
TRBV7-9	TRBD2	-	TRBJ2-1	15	CASSDSGGGNYEQFF	TGTGCCAGCAGCGATAGCGGGGGGGGCAACTATGAGCAGTTCTTC
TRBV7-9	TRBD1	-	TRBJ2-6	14	CASSSTGGGNVLTF	TGTGCCAGCAGCTCTACAGGGGGCGGTAACGTCCTGACTTTC
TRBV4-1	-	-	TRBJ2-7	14	CASSQVAETYEQYF	TGCGCCAGCAGCCAAGTGGCGGAAACCTACGAGCAGTACTTC
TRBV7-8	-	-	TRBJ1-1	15	CASSGVGFMNTEAFF	TGTGCCAGCAGCGGCGTAGGATTCATGAACACTGAAGCTTTCTTT
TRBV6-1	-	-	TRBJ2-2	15	CASSENGVFPGELFF	TGTGCCAGCAGTGAAAATGGAGTTTTTCCCGGGGAGCTGTTTTTT
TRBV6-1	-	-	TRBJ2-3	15	CASSKRGDGADTQYF	TGTGCCAGCAGTAAAAGGGGTGACGGGGCAGATACGCAGTATTTT
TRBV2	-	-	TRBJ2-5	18	CASSEYALGLKYQETQYF	TGTGCCAGCAGTGAATATGCCTTGGGACTTAAGTACCAAGAGACCCAGTACTTC
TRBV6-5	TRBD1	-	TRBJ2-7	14	CASSSGQGAGEQYF	TGTGCCAGCAGTTCTGGACAGGGGGCAGGCGAGCAGTACTTC
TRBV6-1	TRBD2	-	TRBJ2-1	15	CATLEGTSPGNEQFF	TGTGCCACCCTAGAGGGGACTAGCCCGGGAAATGAGCAGTTCTTC
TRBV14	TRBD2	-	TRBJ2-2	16	CASSQGVAGAIGELFF	TGTGCCAGCAGCCAAGGGGTCGCGGGAGCCATCGGGGAGCTGTTTTTT
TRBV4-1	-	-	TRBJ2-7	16	CASSGAPGHRSYEQYF	TGCGCCAGCAGCGGCGCCCCGGGACATCGCTCCTACGAGCAGTACTTC
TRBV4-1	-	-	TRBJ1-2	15	CASSQDNRENYGYTF	TGCGCCAGCAGCCAAGATAACAGGGAGAACTATGGCTACACCTTC
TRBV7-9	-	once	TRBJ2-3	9	CGVSVPQYF	TGTGGGGTTTCAGTGCCGCAGTATTTT
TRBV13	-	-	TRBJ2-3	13	CASSTLVSDTQYF	TGTGCCAGCAGCACACTAGTCTCAGATACGCAGTATTTT
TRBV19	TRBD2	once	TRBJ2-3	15	CASRPVAGVADTQYF	TGTGCCAGTAGACCCGTCGCGGGGGTCGCCGATACGCAGTATTTT